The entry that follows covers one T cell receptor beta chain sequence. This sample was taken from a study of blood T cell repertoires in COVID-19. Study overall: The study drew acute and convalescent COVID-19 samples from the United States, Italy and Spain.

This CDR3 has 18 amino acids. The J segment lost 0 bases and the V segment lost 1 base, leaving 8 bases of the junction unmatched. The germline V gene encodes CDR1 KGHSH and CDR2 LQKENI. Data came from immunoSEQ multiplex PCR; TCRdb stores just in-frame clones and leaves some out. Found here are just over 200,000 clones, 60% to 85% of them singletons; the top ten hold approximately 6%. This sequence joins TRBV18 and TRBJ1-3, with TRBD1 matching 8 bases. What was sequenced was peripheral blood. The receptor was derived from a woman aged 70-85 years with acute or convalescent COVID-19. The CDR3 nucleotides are TGTGCCAGCTCACCACTACTACAGGGGGGAAGCTCTGGAAACACCATATATTTT. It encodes CASSPLLQGGSSGNTIYF.